This entry lists 12 T cell receptor beta chains sequenced from one sample in a study of blood T cell repertoires in COVID-19. Assay: immunoSEQ multiplex PCR; the TCRdb copy retains only in-frame clones and omits some. The repertoire holds 250,000 to 400,000 clones, with 85% to 90% as singletons. The sample consisted of peripheral blood. The receptors originated from a woman in her thirties with COVID-19, enrolled during active disease.

The rearrangement uses TRBV2 and TRBJ1-1; TRBD1 is a possible D gene (5 bases). The germline gives CDR1 SNHLY, CDR2 FYNNEI. The CDR3 extends over 14 amino acids. Trimming removed 6 bases from V and 5 bases from J, with 16 bases in between. The CDR3 loop is CASRQGEALTEAFF. The CDR3 region has the DNA TGTGCCAGCAGACAAGGGGAGGCGTTGACTGAAGCTTTCTTT.

The CDR3 spells CASSQGAAANTYEQYF. The CDR3 DNA reads as TGTGCCAGCAGCCAAGGGGCAGCGGCTAATACCTACGAGCAGTACTTC. The gene calls are TRBV3-1 (or the pseudogene TRBV3-2) and TRBJ2-7; possible D gene TRBD2, 5 bases. The CDR3 length is 16 residues. Trimming shortened V by 1 base and J by 2 bases, and 15 bases separated the two germline ends. The germline CDR1 and CDR2 sequences are LGHDT and YNNKEL (reference sequence).

The rearrangement links TRBV6-1 to TRBJ1-3, with D uncertain. Germline V gene sequence: CDR1 MNHNS, CDR2 SASEGT. The CDR3 length is 15 residues. V lost 0 bases and J lost 0, with 6 bases in between. CDR3 region: CASSEALFSGNTIYF. The CDR3 DNA is TGTGCCAGCAGTGAAGCCCTATTCTCTGGAAACACCATATATTTT.

The chain links TRBV20-1 to TRBJ2-3; D not resolved. The CDR3 has 11 amino acids. Germline V gene sequence: CDR1 DFQATT, CDR2 SNEGSKA (reference sequence). V lost 0 bases and J 5 bases, leaving 3 bases between the germline ends. CDR3 sequence reads: CSARDLDTQYF. The CDR3 bases are TGCAGTGCTAGAGACCTAGATACGCAGTATTTT.

The V gene is TRBV19, the J gene TRBJ1-3; 7 bases align to TRBD1. This CDR3 contains 15 residues. Losses at the gene ends were 4 bases for V and 3 bases for J; bases not matched to a gene: 6. In germline, CDR1 is LNHDA, CDR2 SQIVND (reference sequence). DNA of the CDR3: TGTGCCAGTAGTAAAGAGGGGGCGAGTGGAAACACCATATATTTT. Protein sequence: CASSKEGASGNTIYF.

The rearrangement uses TRBV11-2 and TRBJ1-1; TRBD1 matches 9 bases. There are 12 residues in the CDR3. Looked up from germline, CDR1 is SGHAT and CDR2 is FQNNGV. V gave up 5 bases and J gave up 11 bases; unmatched junction bases: 6. CDR3 nucleotide sequence: TGTGCCAGCAGCGCGTCCGGGACAGGGGCTTTCTTT. Translated: CASSASGTGAFF. The whole variable domain, filled in from reference TRBV11-2 and TRBJ1-1, reads EAGVAQSPRYKIIEKRQSVAFWCNPISGHATLYWYQQILGQGPKLLIQFQNNGVVDDSQLPKDRFSAERLKGVDSTLKIQPAKLEDSAVYLCASSASGTGAFFGQGTRLTVV.

The V call is TRBV29-1, the J call TRBJ2-6; 8 bases map to TRBD1. Germline V gene sequence: CDR1 SQVTM, CDR2 ANQGSEA. This CDR3 spans 15 amino acids. Losses at the gene ends were 4 bases for V and 4 bases for J; bases not matched to a gene: 6. The chain's CDR3 is CSVGQGPSGANVLTF. The CDR3 DNA reads as TGCAGCGTTGGACAGGGGCCTTCGGGGGCCAACGTCCTGACTTTC. Using reference TRBV29-1 and TRBJ2-6 for the parts outside the CDR3, the full variable domain is SAVISQKPSRDICQRGTSLTIQCQVDSQVTMMFWYRQQPGQSLTLIATANQGSEATYESGFVIDKFPISRPNLTFSTLTVSNMSPEDSSIYLCSVGQGPSGANVLTFGAGSRLTVL.

The chain uses TRBV4-1 and TRBJ1-2; 7 nucleotides line up with TRBD1. J gave up 4 bases and V 3 bases, and 11 bases lay outside the gene matches. CDR1 and CDR2 from the germline V gene are MGHRA and YSYEKL. The CDR3 is 16 amino acids. The DNA for the CDR3 is TGCGCCAGCAGCCAGGAAAACAGGGGAGCATTCTATGGCTACACCTTC. Its protein is CASSQENRGAFYGYTF.

This chain links TRBV5-1 with TRBJ2-7; D is unclear. The CDR3 runs to 14 residues. The V gene's germline CDR1 is SGHRS and CDR2 YFSETQ. V was clipped by 0 bases and J by 0 bases, with 7 bases between them. CDR3 in amino acids: CASSLVPSSYEQYF. The CDR3 nucleotides are TGCGCCAGCAGCTTGGTCCCGAGCTCCTACGAGCAGTACTTC.

The chain combines TRBV21-1 with TRBJ2-7; TRBD1 was called by the table and not checked on the DNA. TRBV21-1 is described as a pseudogene. CDR3 length: 17 amino acids. CDR3 amino acids: CASSKAPRDRGLKEQYF. CDR3 coding DNA: TGTGCCAGCAGCAAAGCACCCCGGGACAGGGGACTTAAAGAGCAGTACTTC.

V and J are TRBV21-1 and TRBJ2-2; TRBD1 reflects the table's D call only, with no check against the DNA. TRBV21-1 is tagged as a pseudogene. The length of the CDR3 is 14 residues. As DNA, the CDR3 is TGTGGTTGTCGGGCAGGGGCGAGCGTCGGGGAGCTGTTTTTT. This sequence encodes CGCRAGASVGELFF.

The chain joins TRBV18 to TRBJ2-1, with TRBD2 matching over 9 bases. The germline gives CDR1 KGHSH, CDR2 LQKENI. Losses at the gene ends were 8 bases for V and 7 bases for J; bases not matched to a gene: 15. The CDR3 sequence is 16 residues long. CDR3: CASPTSGTKSGNEQFF. The CDR3 bases are TGTGCCAGCCCGACTAGCGGTACCAAGAGCGGGAATGAGCAGTTCTTC.